This T cell receptor (beta chain) derives from a study of cytomegalovirus exposure and HLA in healthy donors. PCR used 60 Vbeta primers and 13 Jbeta primers. This table comes from immunoSEQ multiplex PCR, and its TCRdb copy is limited to in-frame clones, with some not included. The repertoire holds about 220,000 clones, 75% seen once, with roughly 1.9% in the top ten. The CDR3 totals 16 residues. V dropped 5 bases and J dropped 5; count of bases not matched to a gene: 14. This sequence was found in a woman in her twenties or thirties in good health and CMV-seronegative. The chain has TRBV23-1 and TRBJ1-1, with 7 bases identical to TRBD1. Being an ORF, TRBV23-1 has a function that is uncertain. Sequenced material: PBMCs. CDR3 residues: CASSDRTGGGMTEAFF. CDR3 nucleotides: TGCGCCAGCAGTGACCGGACAGGAGGGGGTATGACTGAAGCTTTCTTT.